These 5 T cell receptor beta chains were sequenced from one sample in a study of blood T cell repertoires in COVID-19. Libraries were prepared by immunoSEQ multiplex PCR; TCRdb keeps only in-frame clonotypes and omits some of them. Of 50,000 or so clones in the sample, approximately 85% are singletons; the top ten hold around 2.2%. The source material was peripheral blood. Receptors originate from a woman between 55 and 75 years old with acute or convalescent COVID-19.

The chain carries TRBV19 and TRBJ1-2; tentative D call: TRBD1 (6 bases). This CDR3 is 15 amino acids long. With 7 bases removed from V and 3 bases from J, the gap between germline ends came to 18 bases. The germline V gene encodes CDR1 LNHDA and CDR2 SQIVND (reference sequence). CDR3 nucleotides: TGTGCCAGTAACCCGAATGGAGGACAGCACTATGGCTACACCTTC. The encoded protein is CASNPNGGQHYGYTF.

This clone was seen a few times. This sequence joins TRBV11-3 and TRBJ1-3, with no clear D. V was clipped by 5 bases and J by 0 bases, with 11 bases between them. CDR3 length equals 15 residues. CDR1 and CDR2 from the germline V gene are SGHNT and YENEEA. The CDR3 here is CASSQSGNSGNTIYF. The CDR3 region has the DNA TGTGCCAGCAGCCAAAGCGGTAACTCTGGAAACACCATATATTTT. Full variable domain (missing parts from reference TRBV11-3 and TRBJ1-3): EAGVVQSPRYKIIEKKQPVAFWCNPISGHNTLYWYLQNLGQGPELLIRYENEEAVDDSQLPKDRFSAERLKGVDSTLKIQPAELGDSAVYLCASSQSGNSGNTIYFGEGSWLTVV.

The sample holds one count of this clone. The V call is TRBV19, the J call TRBJ1-2; 8 bases match TRBD1. Trimming cost V 4 bases and J 4 bases; bases outside gene matches: 5. This CDR3 contains 14 residues. The germline CDR1 and CDR2 sequences are LNHDA and SQIVND (reference sequence). The CDR3 region has the DNA TGTGCCAGTAGTAGAGCAGGGGGCTTCTATGGCTACACCTTC. This gives the protein CASSRAGGFYGYTF.

This rearrangement joins TRBV7-2 to TRBJ1-5; weak D call: TRBD1 (5 bases). Germline V gives CDR1 SGHTA, CDR2 FQGNSA. Trimming cost V 4 bases and J 2 bases, with 12 bases left between them. This CDR3 has 15 residues. The chain's CDR3 is CASSWDSAGNQPQHF. In DNA, the CDR3 is TGTGCCAGCAGCTGGGACTCGGCGGGCAATCAGCCCCAGCATTTT.

Only one count was recorded for this clone. V and J are TRBV2 and TRBJ2-5; 9 nucleotides agree with TRBD2. The CDR3 covers 16 residues. The ends lost 4 bases at V and 5 bases at J; junction bases unmatched: 11. Germline V CDR1 and CDR2: SNHLY, FYNNEI. The CDR3 DNA reads as TGTGCCAGCAGTGGACAGGGACTAGCTAGTGCGGAGACCCAGTACTTC. The encoded protein is CASSGQGLASAETQYF.